This entry lists 22 T cell receptor beta chains sequenced from one sample in a study of OX40 agonist ivuxolimab in advanced cancers. The repertoire was sequenced with immunoSEQ multiplex PCR; TCRdb's copy has only in-frame clones and lacks some. The top ten hold less than 20% of the sample, which has some 60,000 clones, about 94% seen once. The input for sequencing was CD4+ or CD8+ T cells sorted from blood, taken in a trial of the OX40 agonist ivuxolimab. Receptor source: an adult with an advanced solid tumor such as melanoma, head and neck, liver or kidney cancer.

The V gene is TRBV19, the J gene TRBJ2-7, with 9 positions matching TRBD1. From germline, CDR1 is LNHDA and CDR2 SQIVND (reference sequence). The CDR3 consists of 14 residues. The J segment lost 9 bases and the V segment lost 1 base, leaving 7 bases of the junction unmatched. DNA of the CDR3: TGTGCCAGTAGTATAGGGGACAGGGCAATCGGGCAGTACTTC. As protein: CASSIGDRAIGQYF.

This CDR3 reads CASSLDGGPGTEAFF. CDR3 nucleotides: TGTGCCAGCAGCTTAGACGGGGGGCCGGGTACTGAAGCTTTCTTT. This chain joins TRBV7-6 and TRBJ1-1; D might be TRBD1 (6 bases). CDR3 length: 15 amino acids. The germline CDR1 and CDR2 sequences are SGHVS and FNYEAQ. V was shortened by 1 base and J by 5 bases, with 14 bases between the two germline ends. The full variable domain, in which reference TRBV7-6 and TRBJ1-1 provide the parts outside the CDR3, is GAGVSQSPRYKVTKRGQDVALRCDPISGHVSLYWYRQALGQGPEFLTYFNYEAQQDKSGLPNDRFSAERPEGSISTLTIQRTEQRDSAMYRCASSLDGGPGTEAFFGQGTRLTVV.

This clone showed up just once. The chain combines TRBV19 with TRBJ1-4; D possibly corresponds to TRBD1 (6 bases). V lost 2 bases, J lost 8 bases, and 12 bases lay in between. Per germline, CDR1 LNHDA and CDR2 SQIVND (reference sequence). There are 14 residues in the CDR3. The CDR3 sequence is CASSISGQWEKLFF. The CDR3 nucleotides are TGTGCCAGTAGTATAAGCGGACAGTGGGAAAAACTGTTTTTT.

The rearrangement links TRBV7-9 to TRBJ2-2, with TRBD2 identical over 8 bases. The length of the CDR3 is 18 residues. The germline CDR1 and CDR2 sequences are SEHNR and FQNEAQ (reference sequence). The junction had 15 bases not matched to a gene; V was cut back by 4 bases and J by 5 bases. The CDR3 DNA reads as TGTGCCAGCAGCTCCTCCTTGCTAACGGGAGGGTGGACCGGGGAGCTGTTTTTT. Protein sequence: CASSSSLLTGGWTGELFF.

This chain links TRBV4-3 with TRBJ1-4, with D unclear. V lost 0 bases and J 7 bases, leaving 12 bases between the germline ends. The CDR3 is 15 residues long. From germline, CDR1 is LGHNA and CDR2 YSLEER. The CDR3 here is CASSQESLGAEKLFF. The CDR3 DNA follows: TGCGCCAGCAGCCAAGAGTCATTAGGTGCTGAAAAACTGTTTTTT.

V usage is TRBV6-1 and J usage is TRBJ1-2; D not resolved. The CDR3 has 15 residues. Trimming took off 1 base at V and 4 bases at J, with 13 bases between the two ends. Germline lookup yields CDR1 MNHNS and CDR2 SASEGT. The CDR3 DNA sequence: TGTGCCAGCAGTGAAGTTGTCGGGGTAATCTATGGCTACACCTTC. Amino acids: CASSEVVGVIYGYTF.

This chain uses TRBV2 with TRBJ2-7; 8 nucleotides agree with TRBD2. The V and J ends lost 8 bases and 5 bases, in that order; junction bases with no gene match: 11. The CDR3 loop spans 14 amino acids. Germline CDR1 reads SNHLY; CDR2 reads FYNNEI. CDR3 sequence reads: CASAGSGSVHEQYF. Here the CDR3 DNA reads TGTGCCAGCGCTGGGAGCGGGAGCGTCCACGAGCAGTACTTC.

This clone was detected a few times. This sequence joins TRBV27 and TRBJ2-3, with a tentative D call TRBD1 (6 bases). In germline, CDR1 is MNHEY, CDR2 SMNVEV (reference sequence). There are 15 residues in the CDR3. V was cut by 4 bases and J by 2 bases, with 13 bases left in between. The CDR3 DNA follows: TGTGCCAGCAGTTCTACAGGGTTTTACACAGATACGCAGTATTTT. It yields the protein CASSSTGFYTDTQYF.

In DNA form, the CDR3 reads TGTGCCAGCAGCTTATATCGCGGCTTCGACAGGGTCCAAGAGACCCAGTACTTC. Translated: CASSLYRGFDRVQETQYF. The chain is built from TRBV7-2 and TRBJ2-5; 7 bases match TRBD1. The germline V gene has CDR1 SGHTA and CDR2 FQGNSA. The CDR3 runs to 18 residues. J gave up 1 base and V 2 bases, and 13 bases lay outside the gene matches. The full variable domain, in which reference TRBV7-2 and TRBJ2-5 provide the parts outside the CDR3, is GAGVSQSPSNKVTEKGKDVELRCDPISGHTALYWYRQSLGQGLEFLIYFQGNSAPDKSGLPSDRFSAERTGGSVSTLTIQRTQQEDSAVYLCASSLYRGFDRVQETQYFGPGTRLLVL.

V and J are TRBV7-6 and TRBJ1-5; perhaps TRBD1 as D (5 bases). The V gene's germline CDR1 is SGHVS and CDR2 FNYEAQ. The CDR3 runs to 15 residues. With 5 bases removed from V and 6 bases from J, the gap between germline ends came to 17 bases. In DNA, the CDR3 is TGTGCCAGCAGCCATAACAGAGGGACCAGTCAGCCCCAGCATTTT. Its translation: CASSHNRGTSQPQHF. Full variable domain (remainder filled in from reference TRBV7-6 and TRBJ1-5): GAGVSQSPRYKVTKRGQDVALRCDPISGHVSLYWYRQALGQGPEFLTYFNYEAQQDKSGLPNDRFSAERPEGSISTLTIQRTEQRDSAMYRCASSHNRGTSQPQHFGDGTRLSIL.

This rearrangement joins TRBV19 to TRBJ2-7, with D maybe TRBD1 (6 bases). Germline CDR1 is LNHDA and CDR2 is SQIVND (reference sequence). V lost 7 bases and J lost 3, with 25 bases in between. The CDR3 is 17 amino acids. CDR3 sequence reads: CASNPHVGAGPFYEQYF. The DNA for the CDR3 is TGTGCCAGTAACCCTCACGTGGGGGCAGGGCCCTTCTACGAGCAGTACTTC.

The V and J genes are TRBV2 and TRBJ2-3; the D gene could be TRBD1 or TRBD2 (5 bases each). This CDR3 spans 12 amino acids. Germline V gene sequence: CDR1 SNHLY, CDR2 FYNNEI. The V end lost 8 bases, the J end lost 8 bases, and 14 bases lay between the germline ends. CDR3 protein: CASLGPLFTQYF. CDR3 DNA: TGTGCCAGCCTGGGACCTTTATTTACGCAGTATTTT.

This CDR3 reads CASTLRGGRLYGYTF. The CDR3 nucleotides are TGTGCCAGCACCCTCCGGGGGGGGAGGCTCTATGGCTACACCTTC. This rearrangement joins TRBV13 to TRBJ1-2, with D perhaps TRBD1 (5 bases). Between the trimmed V and J ends, which lost 7 bases and 4 bases, there was a span of 19 bases. This CDR3 region has 15 residues. Germline CDR1 PRHDT, CDR2 FYEKMQ (reference sequence).

This sequence joins TRBV5-1 and TRBJ2-3; the D gene is possibly TRBD1 (5 bases). Germline CDR1 reads SGHRS; CDR2 reads YFSETQ. There are 13 residues in the CDR3. V gave up 3 bases and J gave up 4 bases, with 9 bases separating them. In nucleotides, the CDR3 is TGCGCCAGCAGCTGGGGCCGATCAGATACGCAGTATTTT. Translation gives CASSWGRSDTQYF.

The J gene is TRBJ1-2, the V gene TRBV7-9, with D perhaps TRBD1 (6 bases). Trimming removed 6 bases from V and 6 bases from J, with 8 bases in between. The CDR3 covers 11 residues. Germline assignment: CDR1 SEHNR and CDR2 FQNEAQ (reference sequence). DNA for the CDR3: TGTGCCAGCAGGGGGGGCGATGGCTACACCTTC. Translating gives CASRGGDGYTF.

J is TRBJ2-7 and V is TRBV7-9; unclear D gene. Deletions cut 5 bases from V and 4 bases from J, with 9 bases between. From germline, CDR1 is SEHNR and CDR2 FQNEAQ (reference sequence). The CDR3 loop spans 12 amino acids. CDR3 DNA: TGTGCCAGCAGCCCCTCTGTATACGAGCAGTACTTC. This codes for CASSPSVYEQYF.

This clone has just one count. The chain links TRBV19 to TRBJ2-7, with D perhaps TRBD1 (6 bases). The CDR3 spans 13 residues. V dropped 5 bases and J dropped 3 bases, with 11 bases sitting between them. Germline-derived CDR1 and CDR2 are LNHDA and SQIVND (reference sequence). CDR3 nucleotide sequence: TGTGCCAGTAGTTTCGGGACACACTACGAGCAGTACTTC. It specifies CASSFGTHYEQYF.

V is TRBV6-4 and J is TRBJ2-1; D not resolved. Germline V gives CDR1 MRHNA, CDR2 SNTAGT. Trimming pared 1 base from V and 10 bases from J, leaving 20 bases between. There are 16 residues in the CDR3. This CDR3 reads CASSDLQRTIPLEQFF. Written as DNA, the CDR3 is TGTGCCAGCAGTGACTTGCAGAGGACCATTCCACTCGAGCAGTTCTTC.

The V and J genes are TRBV6-5 and TRBJ1-2; a possible D gene is TRBD1 (5 bases). Germline V gene sequence: CDR1 MNHEY, CDR2 SVGAGI. Trimming stripped 0 bases from V and 8 bases from J, with 10 bases between. This CDR3 has 13 amino acids. The CDR3 sequence: CASSYSRGAGYTF. The DNA of the CDR3 is TGTGCCAGCAGTTACTCGAGGGGCGCGGGCTACACCTTC.

V and J are TRBV5-1 and TRBJ1-1; 11 nucleotides match TRBD1. Germline V gene data show CDR1 as SGHRS and CDR2 as YFSETQ. V was clipped by 0 bases and J by 4 bases; unmatched bases: 5. The CDR3 runs 16 residues. The CDR3 sequence: CASSLAKGTGGTEAFF. In nucleotides, the CDR3 is TGCGCCAGCAGCTTGGCAAAGGGGACAGGGGGCACTGAAGCTTTCTTT.

V and J are TRBV28 and TRBJ2-1, with 14 positions matching TRBD2. The CDR3 loop spans 22 amino acids. CDR1 is MDHEN and CDR2 is SYDVKM in the germline V gene. Trimming took 3 bases from V and 1 from J; bases not matched to a gene: 17. The CDR3 spells CASSFFWQIGTSGSRSYNEQFF. As DNA, the CDR3 is TGTGCCAGCAGTTTTTTTTGGCAGATCGGGACTAGCGGGAGTCGGTCCTACAATGAGCAGTTCTTC.

V is TRBV6-1 and J is TRBJ2-7, with D hard to call. V was shortened by 3 bases and J by 0 bases, with 9 bases between the two germline ends. Germline-derived CDR1 and CDR2 are MNHNS and SASEGT. This CDR3 comprises 14 residues. The CDR3 bases are TGTGCCAGCAGTGACGAAAATGGCTCCTACGAGCAGTACTTC. Translated, it gives CASSDENGSYEQYF.